A few counts support the clone carrying this TCR beta chain. Its specificity is unknown. The data derive from a study of blood T cells in healthy people across ages. Broader study findings: Across the age range, TCR beta diversity per million T cells fell in a roughly linear way.

Germline V CDR1 and CDR2: PRHDT, FYEKMQ (reference sequence). Trimming pared 5 bases from V and 7 bases from J, leaving 12 bases between. This CDR3 is 13 amino acids long. A second PCR of about 7 to 11 cycles used a sample-barcoded 5' primer and a J-beta primer mix. TCRdb processed the 5' RACE reads anew with MiXCR; each CDR3 protein has one entry. The repertoire has about 1.1 million distinct CDR3 sequences, 30% to 40% of them found once; the top ten carry about an eighth. The material sequenced was blood. The receptor was isolated from a man younger than 35 in good health. This chain uses TRBV13 with TRBJ2-4; a possible D gene is TRBD2 (7 bases). This CDR3 is CASSRGAGNIQYF. Here the CDR3 DNA reads TGTGCCAGCAGCCGGGGGGCAGGGAACATTCAGTACTTC. Variable domain in full (rest from reference TRBV13 and TRBJ2-4): AAGVIQSPRHLIKEKRETATLKCYPIPRHDTVYWYQQGPGQDPQFLISFYEKMQSDKGSIPDRFSAQQFSDYHSELNMSSLELGDSALYFCASSRGAGNIQYFGAGTRLSVL.